These 25 T cell receptor beta chains originate from one sample sequenced in a study of cytomegalovirus exposure and HLA in healthy donors. The PCR was carried out with 60 Vbeta primers and 13 Jbeta primers. Here immunoSEQ multiplex PCR was the method, and the copy in TCRdb shows in-frame clones only, minus some. The data contain roughly 150,000 clones, 80% of them seen just once; the ten biggest clones take up approximately 1.3%. Material: PBMCs. The source is a man aged 30 to 45 in good health and CMV-seronegative.

The chain is built from TRBV2 and TRBJ1-5, with 8 bases matching TRBD1. Germline V lookup: CDR1 SNHLY, CDR2 FYNNEI. The trim removed 5 bases at V and 4 bases at J, leaving 7 bases unmatched. The CDR3 loop spans 15 amino acids. The CDR3 DNA sequence: TGTGCCAGCAGTATTAGACAGGGGATGAATCAGCCCCAGCATTTT. Translated: CASSIRQGMNQPQHF.

The chain employs TRBV5-1 and TRBJ2-1; D is perhaps TRBD2 (5 bases). V lost 1 base and J 7 bases, leaving 21 bases between the germline ends. CDR3 length: 17 residues. Germline CDR1 is SGHRS and CDR2 is YFSETQ. The DNA for the CDR3 is TGCGCCAGCAGCTTGCATATATCGAGGGATTCTCGTAATGAGCAGTTCTTC. Protein sequence: CASSLHISRDSRNEQFF.

The chain combines TRBV25-1 with TRBJ1-2, with D unresolved. The V end was cut by 4 bases, the J end by 2 bases, with 8 bases between. Germline V gives CDR1 MGHDK, CDR2 SYGVNS. There are 13 residues in the CDR3. CDR3 nucleotide sequence: TGTGCCAGCAGTGGGGCAGGAAACTATGGCTACACCTTC. Its translation is CASSGAGNYGYTF.

The chain couples TRBV5-1 to TRBJ2-3; D not resolved. The germline CDR1 and CDR2 sequences are SGHRS and YFSETQ. Trimming removed 0 bases from V and 4 bases from J, with 9 bases in between. This CDR3 is built from 14 residues. CDR3 region: CASSLAGWADTQYF. CDR3 DNA: TGCGCCAGCAGCTTGGCGGGTTGGGCAGATACGCAGTATTTT.

This chain uses TRBV5-6 with TRBJ1-6, with 8 bases fitting TRBD1. CDR1 is SGHDT and CDR2 is YYEEEE in the germline V gene. The CDR3 consists of 15 residues. V shed 1 base and J 6 bases; nucleotides not matched to a gene: 3. The CDR3 bases are TGTGCCAGCAGCTTGCGGGACAGGACTAATTCACCCCTCCACTTT. As protein: CASSLRDRTNSPLHF.

The genes are TRBV5-8 and TRBJ2-7; 11 nucleotides align to TRBD2. V lost 4 bases, J lost 3 bases, and 6 bases stayed unmatched. The length of the CDR3 is 15 residues. The germline V gene has CDR1 SGHTS and CDR2 YDEGEE. This chain's CDR3 is CASSHGLAGFYEQYF. The CDR3 DNA reads TGTGCCAGCAGCCACGGACTAGCGGGTTTCTACGAGCAGTACTTC.

V is TRBV7-9 and J is TRBJ1-3; TRBD1 agrees at 7 bases. V trimming: 5 bases; J trimming: 2 bases; junction bases outside the gene matches: 12. Per the germline V gene, CDR1 is SEHNR and CDR2 is FQNEAQ (reference sequence). This CDR3 comprises 17 residues. CDR3 residues: CASSPPGTALTGNTIYF. CDR3 DNA: TGTGCCAGCAGCCCCCCCGGGACAGCTTTAACTGGAAACACCATATATTTT.

This clone has just a few counts. This chain links TRBV5-1 with TRBJ2-5; D ambiguous. V lost 1 base, J lost 4 bases, and 5 bases lay in between. The CDR3 has 12 amino acids. Germline-derived CDR1 and CDR2 are SGHRS and YFSETQ. The CDR3 protein is CASSLNRETQYF. CDR3 in DNA: TGCGCCAGCAGCTTGAATAGAGAGACCCAGTACTTC. Filled out from reference TRBV5-1 and TRBJ2-5, the complete variable domain reads KAGVTQTPRYLIKTRGQQVTLSCSPISGHRSVSWYQQTPGQGLQFLFEYFSETQRNKGNFPGRFSGRQFSNSRSEMNVSTLELGDSALYLCASSLNRETQYFGPGTRLLVL.

This chain uses TRBV4-1 with TRBJ2-1; TRBD2 aligns across 9 bases. The CDR3 sequence is 15 residues long. J gave up 5 bases and V 2 bases, and 4 bases lay outside the gene matches. From germline, CDR1 is MGHRA and CDR2 YSYEKL. CDR3 loop: CASSQRLADHNEQFF. The CDR3 coding sequence is TGCGCCAGCAGCCAAAGACTAGCGGACCACAATGAGCAGTTCTTC.

V gene TRBV5-1 combines with J gene TRBJ2-1; 11 nucleotides align to TRBD2. This CDR3 has 16 amino acids. The V and J ends lost 0 bases and 6 bases, in that order; junction bases with no gene match: 5. Germline V CDR1 and CDR2: SGHRS, YFSETQ. CDR3 nucleotides: TGCGCCAGCAGCTTGGTAGCGGGGGGGCGGGTCAATGAGCAGTTCTTC. Translated, it gives CASSLVAGGRVNEQFF.

The CDR3 DNA is TGTGCCAGCAGTTACTCGACTACAGAAGCTTTCTTT. It codes for CASSYSTTEAFF. The chain recombines TRBV6-5 with TRBJ1-1; D is uncertain. Trimming removed 0 bases from V and 8 bases from J, with 7 bases in between. The CDR3 contains 12 residues. CDR1 and CDR2 (germline): MNHEY, SVGAGI.

This chain links TRBV7-2 with TRBJ2-2; a possible D gene is TRBD2 (5 bases). This CDR3 spans 17 amino acids. CDR1 and CDR2 from the germline V gene are SGHTA and FQGNSA. The V end lost 1 base, the J end lost 0 bases, and 12 bases lay between the germline ends. The CDR3 loop reads CASSLVGFSANTGELFF. DNA for the CDR3: TGTGCCAGCAGCTTAGTTGGGTTTAGCGCGAACACCGGGGAGCTGTTTTTT.

This chain links TRBV30 with TRBJ2-7; D gene unclear. V lost 1 base, J lost 0 bases, and 7 bases lay in between. Germline-derived CDR1 and CDR2 are GTSNPN and SVGIG (reference sequence). The length of the CDR3 is 13 residues. The CDR3: CAWSEYSSYEQYF. The DNA for the CDR3 is TGTGCCTGGAGTGAATACAGCTCCTACGAGCAGTACTTC.

The CDR3 spells CATRGGLSTDTQYF. The DNA of the CDR3 is TGTGCCACTCGCGGGGGGCTTAGCACAGATACGCAGTATTTT. The chain has TRBV10-3 and TRBJ2-3, with TRBD2 identical over 8 bases. Germline CDR1 is ENHRY and CDR2 is SYGVKD. The CDR3 consists of 14 residues. Trimming removed 10 bases from V and 0 bases from J; junction bases left unmatched: 6.

The V gene is TRBV27, the J gene TRBJ1-5, with D possibly matching TRBD1 (6 bases). Trimming pared 5 bases from V and 5 bases from J, leaving 16 bases between. Per germline, CDR1 MNHEY and CDR2 SMNVEV (reference sequence). The CDR3 is 15 residues long. The CDR3 region is CASSPDRTVHQPQHF. For the CDR3, the DNA is TGTGCCAGCAGTCCCGACAGGACCGTCCATCAGCCCCAGCATTTT.

The chain recombines TRBV9 with TRBJ1-2, with 7 bases lining up with TRBD1. The CDR3 runs to 14 residues. The V and J ends lost 4 bases and 4 bases, in that order; junction bases with no gene match: 7. The germline V gene encodes CDR1 SGDLS and CDR2 YYNGEE. This chain's CDR3 is CASSPGTAVYGYTF. CDR3 nucleotide sequence: TGTGCCAGCAGCCCCGGGACAGCAGTCTATGGCTACACCTTC.

The V and J genes are TRBV6-5 and TRBJ1-2; 7 bases align to TRBD1. Germline trimming cut 6 bases from V and 5 bases from J; bases unmatched to any gene: 9. CDR3 length equals 14 residues. Germline CDR1 and CDR2: MNHEY and SVGAGI. The CDR3 nucleotides are TGTGCCAGCAGGACAACAGGGGTAGGATATGGCTACACCTTC. Protein product: CASRTTGVGYGYTF.

The chain carries TRBV11-2 and TRBJ2-1, with D uncertain. There are 12 residues in the CDR3. CDR1 and CDR2 from the germline V gene are SGHAT and FQNNGV. Trimming removed 5 bases at V and 9 bases at J, with 11 bases between. The CDR3 here is CASSPSKFEQFF. The CDR3 region has the DNA TGTGCCAGCAGCCCCAGTAAGTTTGAGCAGTTCTTC.

The chain links TRBV30 to TRBJ1-2; D is perhaps TRBD1 (5 bases). The CDR3 contains 14 residues. The V gene's germline CDR1 is GTSNPN and CDR2 SVGIG (reference sequence). The V end was cut by 2 bases, the J end by 8 bases, with 18 bases between. The CDR3 region is CAWSITQADIGYTF. The DNA of the CDR3 is TGTGCCTGGAGTATTACACAGGCCGATATCGGCTACACCTTC.

The V gene is TRBV7-2, the J gene TRBJ1-5, with unresolved D. The CDR3 extends over 14 amino acids. The V and J ends lost 1 base and 5 bases respectively, with 9 bases between them. From germline, CDR1 is SGHTA and CDR2 FQGNSA. The CDR3 bases are TGTGCCAGCAGCTTAGTTGCAGATTATCAGCCCCAGCATTTT. This gives the protein CASSLVADYQPQHF.

This clone was detected only a few times. The chain has TRBV6-1 and TRBJ2-5, with 8 bases aligning to TRBD1. Unmatched junction bases numbered 9, after V lost 2 bases and J lost 4 bases. The CDR3 is made up of 16 amino acids. Germline CDR1 MNHNS, CDR2 SASEGT. The CDR3 reads CASSEIGRGHRETQYF. Here the CDR3 DNA reads TGTGCCAGCAGTGAAATTGGCAGGGGGCATCGAGAGACCCAGTACTTC.

The rearrangement uses TRBV5-4 and TRBJ2-3, with 10 bases lining up with TRBD2. The V segment lost 4 bases and the J segment 5 bases; nucleotides outside the gene matches: 19. CDR1 and CDR2 from the germline V gene are SGHNT and YYREEE (reference sequence). The CDR3 extends over 19 amino acids. DNA of the CDR3: TGTGCCAGCAGCCCGGGTTTCGGGTCAGCGGGAGGGATTAAAGATACGCAGTATTTT. Protein product: CASSPGFGSAGGIKDTQYF.

V and J are TRBV9 and TRBJ1-2; unclear D gene. Trimming took off 3 bases at V and 3 bases at J, with 12 bases between the two ends. From germline, CDR1 is SGDLS and CDR2 YYNGEE. CDR3 size: 14 residues. This chain's CDR3 is CASSESPTDYGYTF. The CDR3 DNA reads as TGTGCCAGCAGCGAGTCACCCACGGACTATGGCTACACCTTC.

This clone was seen a few times. The chain links TRBV4-3 to TRBJ1-1; D not resolved. Germline CDR1 and CDR2: LGHNA and YSLEER. There are 15 residues in the CDR3. V lost 0 bases to trimming and J lost 2 bases, with 10 bases between them. The CDR3 coding sequence is TGCGCCAGCAGCCAAGACGGGGTCGTAAACACTGAAGCTTTCTTT. Translation gives CASSQDGVVNTEAFF.

The chain employs TRBV6-6 and TRBJ2-5, with TRBD2 matching over 8 bases. The V and J ends lost 1 base and 5 bases, in that order; junction bases with no gene match: 9. Germline lookup yields CDR1 MNHNY and CDR2 SVGAGI (reference sequence). CDR3 size: 16 residues. CDR3 nucleotides: TGTGCCAGCAGTTACTATGTTGCGGGAGGAGACGAGACCCAGTACTTC. Amino acid sequence: CASSYYVAGGDETQYF.